The clone carrying this T cell receptor (beta chain) was picked up one time. What it binds is unknown. This likely comes from a read error, as the CDR3 has no conserved phenylalanine or tryptophan at its end. RNA transcripts yielded amplified TCR beta CDR3 regions. The authors performed first-round RT-PCR with HTBI primers and then a second-round multiplex PCR. TCRdb reanalysed the multiplex PCR reads using MiXCR and keeps one entry per CDR3 protein. The repertoire has hundreds of thousands of distinct CDR3 sequences, more than 40% of them found once; the top ten carry over 2.5%. If patients had other autoimmune diseases, uncontrolled infections, pregnancy or lactation, they were excluded. The sample belongs to a study of Graves' ophthalmopathy and Graves' hyperthyroidism. Study outcomes and limitations: With around 88% sensitivity and over 65% specificity, a 13-signature model separated ophthalmopathy from stable hyperthyroidism.

Sequenced: peripheral blood. This sequence originates from an adult man with Graves' ophthalmopathy.

CDR3 DNA sequence: TGTGCCAGCCGCTTAATGTGGAGGGGAAGGAACACTGAAGCTTTCCTT. It yields the protein CASRLMWRGRNTEAFL. The chain employs TRBV11-1 and TRBJ1-1, with D possibly TRBD1 on 5 matching bases. The germline V gene has CDR1 SGHAT and CDR2 FQDESV (reference sequence). The CDR3 loop spans 16 amino acids.